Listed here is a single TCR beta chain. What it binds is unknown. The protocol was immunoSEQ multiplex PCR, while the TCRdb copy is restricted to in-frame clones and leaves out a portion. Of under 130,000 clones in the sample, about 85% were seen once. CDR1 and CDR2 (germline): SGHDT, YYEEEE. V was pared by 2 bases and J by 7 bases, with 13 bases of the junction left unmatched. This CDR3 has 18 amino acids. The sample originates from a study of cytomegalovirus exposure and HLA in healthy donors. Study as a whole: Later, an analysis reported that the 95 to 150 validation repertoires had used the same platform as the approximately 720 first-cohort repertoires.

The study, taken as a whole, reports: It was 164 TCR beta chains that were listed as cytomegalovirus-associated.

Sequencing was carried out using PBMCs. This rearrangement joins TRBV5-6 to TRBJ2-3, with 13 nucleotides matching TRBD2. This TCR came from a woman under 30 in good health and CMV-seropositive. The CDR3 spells CASSFLTGTSGTKNTQYF. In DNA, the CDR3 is TGTGCCAGCAGCTTTTTAACAGGGACTAGCGGGACCAAGAATACGCAGTATTTT.